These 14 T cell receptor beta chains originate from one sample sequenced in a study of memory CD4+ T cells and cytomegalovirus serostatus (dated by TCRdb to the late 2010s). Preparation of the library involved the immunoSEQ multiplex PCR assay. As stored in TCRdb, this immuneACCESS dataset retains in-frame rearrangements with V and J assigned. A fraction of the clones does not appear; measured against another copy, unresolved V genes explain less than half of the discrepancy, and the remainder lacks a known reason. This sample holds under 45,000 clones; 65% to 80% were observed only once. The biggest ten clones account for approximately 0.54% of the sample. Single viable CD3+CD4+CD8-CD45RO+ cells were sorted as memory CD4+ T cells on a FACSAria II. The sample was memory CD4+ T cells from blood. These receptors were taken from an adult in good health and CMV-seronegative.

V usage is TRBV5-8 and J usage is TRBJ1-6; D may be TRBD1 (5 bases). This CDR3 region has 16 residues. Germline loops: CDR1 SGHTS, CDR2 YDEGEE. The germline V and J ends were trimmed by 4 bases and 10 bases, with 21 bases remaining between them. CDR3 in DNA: TGTGCCAGCAGCCTCCCTAGAGGCGGGGGTTGGTCACCCCTCCACTTT. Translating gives CASSLPRGGGWSPLHF.

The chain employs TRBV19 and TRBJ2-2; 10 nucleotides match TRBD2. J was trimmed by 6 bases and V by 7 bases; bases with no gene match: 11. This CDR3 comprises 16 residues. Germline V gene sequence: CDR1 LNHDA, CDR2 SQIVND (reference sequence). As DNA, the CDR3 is TGTGCCAGTAAATCTCCTTTAGCGGGGGGTGCCGGGGAGCTGTTTTTT. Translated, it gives CASKSPLAGGAGELFF.

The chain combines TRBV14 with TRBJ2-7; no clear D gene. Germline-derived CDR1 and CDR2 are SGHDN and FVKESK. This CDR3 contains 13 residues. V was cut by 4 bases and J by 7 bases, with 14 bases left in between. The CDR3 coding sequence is TGTGCCAGCAGCCCCGGAACATTTACGGAGCAGTACTTC. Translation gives CASSPGTFTEQYF.

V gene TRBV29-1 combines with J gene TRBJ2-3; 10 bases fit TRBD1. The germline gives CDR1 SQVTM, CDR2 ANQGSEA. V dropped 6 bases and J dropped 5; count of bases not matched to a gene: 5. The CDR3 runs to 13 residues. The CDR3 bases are TGCAGCGTCACCGGGACAGGGGTAGATACGCAGTATTTT. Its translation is CSVTGTGVDTQYF.

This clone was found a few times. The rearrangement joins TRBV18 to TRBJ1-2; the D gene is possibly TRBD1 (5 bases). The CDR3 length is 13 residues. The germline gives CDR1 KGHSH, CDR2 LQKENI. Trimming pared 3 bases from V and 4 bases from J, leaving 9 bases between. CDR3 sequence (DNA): TGTGCCAGCTCACCGGAGGGGACCTATGGCTACACCTTC. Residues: CASSPEGTYGYTF.

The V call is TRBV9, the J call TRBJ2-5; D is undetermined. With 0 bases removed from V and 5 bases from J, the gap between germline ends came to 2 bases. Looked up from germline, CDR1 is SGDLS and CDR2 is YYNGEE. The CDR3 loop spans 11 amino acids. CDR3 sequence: CASSVAETQYF. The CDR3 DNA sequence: TGTGCCAGCAGCGTAGCGGAGACCCAGTACTTC.

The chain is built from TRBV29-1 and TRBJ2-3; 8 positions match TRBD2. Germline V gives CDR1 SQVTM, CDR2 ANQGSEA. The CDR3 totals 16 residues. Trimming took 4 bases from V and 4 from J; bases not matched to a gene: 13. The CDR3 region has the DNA TGCAGCGTTGTCTTTTCGGGGGGGGCGGGCGCAGATACGCAGTATTTT. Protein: CSVVFSGGAGADTQYF.

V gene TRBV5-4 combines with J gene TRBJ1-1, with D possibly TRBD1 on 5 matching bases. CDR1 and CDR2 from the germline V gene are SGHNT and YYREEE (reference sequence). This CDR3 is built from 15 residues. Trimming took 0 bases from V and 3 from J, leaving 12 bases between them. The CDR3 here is CASSLAAWGDTEAFF. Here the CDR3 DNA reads TGTGCCAGCAGCTTGGCGGCGTGGGGGGACACTGAAGCTTTCTTT.

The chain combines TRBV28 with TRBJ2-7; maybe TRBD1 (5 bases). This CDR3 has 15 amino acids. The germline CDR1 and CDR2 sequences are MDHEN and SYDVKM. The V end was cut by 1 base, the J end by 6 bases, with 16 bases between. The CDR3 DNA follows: TGTGCCAGCAGTTTATCACAGGTTACGAGGTCCGAGCAGTACTTC. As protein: CASSLSQVTRSEQYF. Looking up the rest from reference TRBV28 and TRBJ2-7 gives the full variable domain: DVKVTQSSRYLVKRTGEKVFLECVQDMDHENMFWYRQDPGLGLRLIYFSYDVKMKEKGDIPEGYSVSREKKERFSLILESASTNQTSMYLCASSLSQVTRSEQYFGPGTRLTVT.

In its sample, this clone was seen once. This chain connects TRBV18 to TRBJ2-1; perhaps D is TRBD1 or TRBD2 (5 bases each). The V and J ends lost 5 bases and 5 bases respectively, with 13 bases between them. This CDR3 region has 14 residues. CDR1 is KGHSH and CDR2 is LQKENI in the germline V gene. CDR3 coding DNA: TGTGCCAGCTCATCGGGGTCGACAGACAATGAGCAGTTCTTC. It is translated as CASSSGSTDNEQFF.

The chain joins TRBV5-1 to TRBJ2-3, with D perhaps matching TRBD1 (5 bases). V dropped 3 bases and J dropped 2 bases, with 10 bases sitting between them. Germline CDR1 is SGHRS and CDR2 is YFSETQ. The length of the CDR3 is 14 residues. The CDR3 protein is CASSWQGSTDTQYF. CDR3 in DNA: TGCGCCAGCAGCTGGCAGGGATCCACAGATACGCAGTATTTT.

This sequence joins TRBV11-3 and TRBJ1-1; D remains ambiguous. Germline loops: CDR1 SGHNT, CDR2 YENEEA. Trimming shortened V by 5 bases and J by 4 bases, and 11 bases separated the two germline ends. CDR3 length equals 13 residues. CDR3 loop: CASSRGPRTEAFF. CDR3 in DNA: TGTGCCAGCAGCAGAGGGCCTCGCACTGAAGCTTTCTTT.

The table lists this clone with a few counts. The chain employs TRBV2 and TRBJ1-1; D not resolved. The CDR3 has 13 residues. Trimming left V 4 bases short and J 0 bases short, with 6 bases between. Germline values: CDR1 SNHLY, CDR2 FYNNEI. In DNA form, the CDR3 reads TGTGCCAGCAGTGGTCAGATGAACACTGAAGCTTTCTTT. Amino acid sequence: CASSGQMNTEAFF.

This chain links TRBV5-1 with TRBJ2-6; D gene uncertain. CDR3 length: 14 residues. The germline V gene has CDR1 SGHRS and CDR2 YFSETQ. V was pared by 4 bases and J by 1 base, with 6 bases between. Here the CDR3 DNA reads TGCGCCAGCAGCCAATCTTCTGGGGCCAACGTCCTGACTTTC. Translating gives CASSQSSGANVLTF.